This T cell receptor beta chain was captured by sequencing in a study of cytomegalovirus exposure and HLA in healthy donors. Study-level findings and limits: Sequencing had likely introduced a cluster of highly shared sequence variants as an artifact. Fewer N-insertions (relative to the roughly 630-donor mean) were reportedly seen in an Asian-associated ancestry cluster in a later analysis.

Though nominally healthy at sampling, donors likely had unrecorded immune exposures. PCR involved 60 Vbeta and 13 Jbeta primers. The assay was immunoSEQ multiplex PCR, and TCRdb's table has in-frame clones only and misses some. This sample's clone table lists 20,000 or so clones. The V gene's germline CDR1 is SEHNR and CDR2 FQNEAQ (reference sequence). V gave up 5 bases and J gave up 4 bases, with 17 bases separating them. The CDR3 has 15 residues. Comments on this clone: Antigen specificity is unknown.

The chain is built from TRBV7-9 and TRBJ1-2; D is perhaps TRBD1 (6 bases). The sequence came from a man between 60 and 75 years old in good health and CMV-seropositive. The sample consisted of PBMCs. This chain's CDR3 is CASSPIRQDLYGYTF. The CDR3 coding sequence is TGTGCCAGCAGCCCAATCCGACAGGACCTCTATGGCTACACCTTC.